The present entry profiles one T cell receptor (beta chain) with its context. Its specificity is unknown. This sample is drawn from a study of post-analysis software for immune sequencing data. In the study overall: Disease trajectories encompassed relapsing-remitting, secondary progressive and progressive-relapsing multiple sclerosis. Whole-study findings and limits: Significantly decreased normalized Chao1 diversity was recorded for multiple sclerosis patients relative to controls.

Unique molecular identifiers were carried by the TCR beta cDNA libraries. TCRdb processed the PCR reads anew with MiXCR; each CDR3 protein has one entry. The sample yields hundreds of thousands of distinct CDR3 sequences, over 35% seen once. Sequenced sample: blood. The sequence was obtained from a girl between 5 and 17 years old with multiple sclerosis.

CDR3 coding DNA: TGTGCCAGCAGTGAAGGCAGGGAGAATGAAAAACTGTTTTTT. Translated: CASSEGRENEKLFF. J is TRBJ1-4 and V is TRBV28; TRBD1 might be the D (5 bases). Trimming pared 5 bases from V and 5 bases from J, leaving 12 bases between. This CDR3 spans 14 amino acids. CDR1 MDHEN and CDR2 SYDVKM come from the germline V gene.